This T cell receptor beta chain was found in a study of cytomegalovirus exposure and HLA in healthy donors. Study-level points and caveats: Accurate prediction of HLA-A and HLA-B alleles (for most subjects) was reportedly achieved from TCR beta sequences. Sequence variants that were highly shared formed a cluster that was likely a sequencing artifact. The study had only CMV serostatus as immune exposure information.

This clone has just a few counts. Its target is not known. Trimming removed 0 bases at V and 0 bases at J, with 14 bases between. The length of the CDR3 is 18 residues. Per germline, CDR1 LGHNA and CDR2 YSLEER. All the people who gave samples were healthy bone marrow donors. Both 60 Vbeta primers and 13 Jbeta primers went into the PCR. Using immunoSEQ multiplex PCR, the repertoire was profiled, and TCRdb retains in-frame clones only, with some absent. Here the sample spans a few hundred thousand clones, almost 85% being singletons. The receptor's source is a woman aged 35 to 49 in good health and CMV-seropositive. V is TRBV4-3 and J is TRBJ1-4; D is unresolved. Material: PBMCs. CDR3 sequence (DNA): TGCGCCAGCAGCCAAGATAGAGGGTCTGGGACAACTAATGAAAAACTGTTTTTT. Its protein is CASSQDRGSGTTNEKLFF.